This passage covers 14 T cell receptor beta chains from one sample sequenced in a study of CD8+ T cells in alopecia areata. Treatment specified: oral pan-JAK inhibitor, 5-10 mg twice daily. As the sequencing template, cDNA was produced by extracting RNA and reverse transcribing it. The assay was immunoSEQ multiplex PCR, and TCRdb's table has in-frame clones only and misses some. Seen here are roughly 190,000 clones, 45% to 65% observed once, and the top ten hold approximately 3.3%. Here the sequenced sample was CD4+ T cells sorted from blood, taken at week 4, from a patient treated with tofacitinib. These receptors were collected from a human donor with alopecia areata.

By sample share, this clone is medium-sized. This rearrangement joins TRBV2 to TRBJ2-3, with 7 bases fitting TRBD2. Per germline, CDR1 SNHLY and CDR2 FYNNEI. The CDR3 is 15 residues long. With V trimmed by 7 bases and J by 2 bases, 9 bases remained unmatched. CDR3 sequence reads: CASIRLAVTTDTQYF. The DNA for the CDR3 is TGTGCCAGCATAAGGCTAGCGGTGACCACAGATACGCAGTATTTT.

In its sample, this clone was seen a few times. The chain carries TRBV10-3 and TRBJ2-2, with TRBD1 matching 7 bases. CDR1 and CDR2 (germline): ENHRY, SYGVKD. This CDR3 spans 14 amino acids. J lost 6 bases, V lost 4 bases, and 5 bases had no gene match. CDR3 in amino acids: CAISGQGSAGELFF. CDR3 bases: TGTGCCATCAGTGGACAGGGTTCGGCCGGGGAGCTGTTTTTT.

The rearrangement links TRBV7-2 to TRBJ2-1, with 9 bases identical to TRBD1. The trim removed 0 bases at V and 4 bases at J, leaving 4 bases unmatched. Germline lookup yields CDR1 SGHTA and CDR2 FQGNSA. The CDR3 is 16 amino acids. CDR3 nucleotides: TGTGCCAGCAGCTTAGCCGGGACAGGGCTTTACAATGAGCAGTTCTTC. Encoded protein: CASSLAGTGLYNEQFF.

The genes are TRBV29-1 and TRBJ1-2; tentatively, D is TRBD1 (5 bases). Trimming pared 5 bases from V and 7 bases from J, leaving 14 bases between. Germline V gene sequence: CDR1 SQVTM, CDR2 ANQGSEA. The CDR3 length is 12 residues. The CDR3 loop is CSVWAQGGGYTF. The CDR3 bases are TGCAGCGTTTGGGCCCAGGGTGGTGGCTACACCTTC.

This chain uses TRBV5-4 with TRBJ1-2; D not certain. The CDR3 contains 15 residues. Germline lookup yields CDR1 SGHNT and CDR2 YYREEE (reference sequence). V dropped 2 bases and J dropped 2 bases, with 13 bases sitting between them. CDR3 residues: CASSFRRELNYGYTF. CDR3 in DNA: TGTGCCAGCAGCTTTAGGAGAGAATTAAACTATGGCTACACCTTC.

V usage is TRBV7-2 and J usage is TRBJ2-7; 12 nucleotides align to TRBD1. The V and J ends lost 6 bases and 3 bases, in that order; junction bases with no gene match: 3. Germline V gene data show CDR1 as SGHTA and CDR2 as FQGNSA. The CDR3 covers 14 residues. CDR3 loop: CASSGTGGDYEQYF. As DNA, the CDR3 is TGTGCCAGCAGTGGGACAGGGGGCGACTACGAGCAGTACTTC.

CDR3 protein: CASSLGTAPGPAYGYTF. In nucleotides, the CDR3 is TGTGCCAGCAGTCTCGGGACAGCGCCCGGGCCGGCCTATGGCTACACCTTC. This chain links TRBV9 with TRBJ1-2, with 7 bases identical to TRBD1. The junction had 17 bases not matched to a gene; V was cut back by 5 bases and J by 4 bases. Germline CDR1 and CDR2: SGDLS and YYNGEE. This CDR3 has 17 amino acids.

The chain is built from TRBV5-1 and TRBJ2-5; TRBD1 is a possible D gene (5 bases). The ends were cut back, 3 bases at V and 14 bases at J, with 29 bases in the middle. The CDR3 runs 16 residues. CDR1 is SGHRS, CDR2 YFSETQ, per germline. CDR3 loop: CASSSDSAVGKRPSYF. In nucleotides, the CDR3 is TGCGCCAGCAGCTCCGACAGCGCCGTGGGCAAGAGACCCTCTTACTTC.

This clone showed up many times. The rearrangement joins TRBV5-4 to TRBJ2-7; TRBD1 aligns across 8 bases. CDR1 and CDR2 (germline): SGHNT, YYREEE (reference sequence). Trimming at V came to 4 bases and at J to 5 bases, leaving 8 bases not matched to a gene. CDR3 length: 14 residues. The CDR3 sequence: CASSSDLTGDEQYF. CDR3 nucleotides: TGTGCCAGCAGCAGCGATCTGACAGGGGACGAGCAGTACTTC.

The J gene is TRBJ2-7, the V gene TRBV30; D might be TRBD1 (8 bases). From germline, CDR1 is GTSNPN and CDR2 SVGIG (reference sequence). CDR3 length: 16 amino acids. V lost 6 bases and J 0 bases, leaving 21 bases between the germline ends. The CDR3 region has the DNA TGTGCCTGCAGACCCTCAGGGGGCGGGAGCTCCTACGAGCAGTACTTC. It encodes CACRPSGGGSSYEQYF.

Concerning this clone: Within the sample, other DNA sequences also encode this same CDR3. The chain joins TRBV30 to TRBJ1-2; unclear D gene. Trimming cost V 1 base and J 4 bases, with 4 bases left between them. Per germline, CDR1 GTSNPN and CDR2 SVGIG (reference sequence). The CDR3 sequence is 11 residues long. The CDR3 spells CAWSGGYGYTF. CDR3 nucleotide sequence: TGTGCCTGGAGTGGGGGCTATGGCTACACCTTC.

Only a few counts were recorded for this clone. This chain connects TRBV5-4 to TRBJ2-5, with D tentatively TRBD1 (6 bases). Trimming took 1 base from V and 5 from J, leaving 18 bases between them. Germline V gene data show CDR1 as SGHNT and CDR2 as YYREEE (reference sequence). CDR3 length equals 16 residues. This CDR3 reads CASSLPTQGGVETQYF. Here the CDR3 DNA reads TGTGCCAGCAGCTTGCCCACACAGGGTGGTGTTGAGACCCAGTACTTC. Based on the CDR3 plus reference TRBV5-4 and TRBJ2-5, the full variable domain is ETGVTQSPTHLIKTRGQQVTLRCSSQSGHNTVSWYQQALGQGPQFIFQYYREEENGRGNFPPRFSGLQFPNYSSELNVNALELDDSALYLCASSLPTQGGVETQYFGPGTRLLVL.

V gene TRBV14 combines with J gene TRBJ2-7; the match to TRBD1 covers 7 bases. V was pared by 5 bases and J by 13 bases, with 11 bases of the junction left unmatched. Germline CDR1 reads SGHDN; CDR2 reads FVKESK. This CDR3 spans 12 amino acids. The CDR3 DNA reads TGTGCCAGCAGCGCACAAGAGGGGGCGGATTACTTC. Translated, it gives CASSAQEGADYF.

This clone was counted a few times. The chain combines TRBV6-6 with TRBJ1-2, with D possibly matching TRBD1 (6 bases). The V gene lost 5 bases and the J gene lost 0 bases, with 13 bases spanning the gap. CDR1 and CDR2 from the germline V gene are MNHNY and SVGAGI (reference sequence). There are 15 residues in the CDR3. CDR3 nucleotide sequence: TGTGCCAGCAGTCCTTGGACAGTTCCTAACTATGGCTACACCTTC. Translation: CASSPWTVPNYGYTF.